Following are 23 T cell receptor beta chains from one sample sequenced in a study of blood T cell repertoires in COVID-19. The repertoire was sequenced with immunoSEQ multiplex PCR; TCRdb's copy has only in-frame clones and lacks some. The repertoire holds around 150,000 clones, with about 80% as singletons. Specimen: peripheral blood. The receptors derive from a man between 70 and 80 years old with acute or convalescent COVID-19.

The chain is built from TRBV5-1 and TRBJ1-2; D not certain. Deletions cut 0 bases from V and 6 bases from J, with 12 bases between. Per germline, CDR1 SGHRS and CDR2 YFSETQ. CDR3 length equals 14 residues. This CDR3 reads CASSLGGPGNGYTF. CDR3 coding DNA: TGCGCCAGCAGCTTGGGAGGGCCGGGGAATGGCTACACCTTC.

The J gene is TRBJ2-2, the V gene TRBV12-5; D might be TRBD1 (8 bases). The germline CDR1 and CDR2 sequences are LGHNT and FRNRAP. The CDR3 is 16 amino acids. Trimming removed 2 bases from V and 4 bases from J, with 14 bases in between. The CDR3 loop reads CASGLPHRGGTGELFF. The CDR3 DNA reads as TGTGCTAGTGGTTTGCCGCACAGGGGGGGCACCGGGGAGCTGTTTTTT.

The rearrangement links TRBV11-2 to TRBJ2-1, with D possibly TRBD2 on 6 matching bases. Between the trimmed V and J ends, which lost 5 bases and 4 bases, there was a span of 18 bases. The germline gives CDR1 SGHAT, CDR2 FQNNGV. The CDR3 is 16 residues long. CDR3 in amino acids: CASSKSGWTQYNEQFF. CDR3 DNA: TGTGCCAGCAGCAAAAGCGGGTGGACGCAATACAATGAGCAGTTCTTC.

As DNA, the CDR3 is TGCGCCAGCAGCCAAGGCCGCGGGACTAGCGGGGAAGAGACCCAGTACTTC. It encodes CASSQGRGTSGEETQYF. The chain joins TRBV4-1 to TRBJ2-5; 13 bases are shared with TRBD2. The germline V gene has CDR1 MGHRA and CDR2 YSYEKL. There are 17 residues in the CDR3. V was clipped by 1 base and J by 3 bases; unmatched bases: 5.

The gene calls are TRBV6-5 and TRBJ2-1; 8 nucleotides agree with TRBD1. Trimming at V came to 2 bases and at J to 8 bases, leaving 8 bases not matched to a gene. The CDR3 loop spans 15 amino acids. The germline V gene encodes CDR1 MNHEY and CDR2 SVGAGI. This CDR3 reads CASSYRQGRGDEQFF. The DNA for the CDR3 is TGTGCCAGCAGTTACCGACAGGGGCGTGGAGATGAGCAGTTCTTC.

The chain combines TRBV28 with TRBJ2-7; D ambiguous. The CDR3 is made up of 15 amino acids. Trimming removed 1 base from V and 0 bases from J, with 10 bases in between. In germline, CDR1 is MDHEN, CDR2 SYDVKM. CDR3 coding DNA: TGTGCCAGCAGTTTATTGGCCAGCGACTCCTACGAGCAGTACTTC. This codes for CASSLLASDSYEQYF.

The V and J genes are TRBV6-5 and TRBJ1-2; 7 bases fit TRBD1. This CDR3 has 14 amino acids. Germline V gene sequence: CDR1 MNHEY, CDR2 SVGAGI. Unmatched junction bases numbered 8, after V lost 6 bases and J lost 4 bases. CDR3 nucleotides: TGTGCCAGCAGGCCCGGGACAGCAAGCTATGGCTACACCTTC. Translation gives CASRPGTASYGYTF.

The chain carries TRBV6-6 and TRBJ2-1; weak D call: TRBD1 (5 bases). The CDR3 has 14 amino acids. V was shortened by 6 bases and J by 0 bases, with 9 bases between the two germline ends. In germline, CDR1 is MNHNY, CDR2 SVGAGI (reference sequence). Written as DNA, the CDR3 is TGTGCCAGCAGGGGGCACCTCTCCTACAATGAGCAGTTCTTC. As protein: CASRGHLSYNEQFF.

This chain links TRBV6-5 with TRBJ2-1; D call uncertain. This CDR3 is 13 amino acids long. Per the germline V gene, CDR1 is MNHEY and CDR2 is SVGAGI. V gave up 6 bases and J gave up 0 bases, with 6 bases separating them. CDR3 nucleotides: TGTGCCAGCAGCCGCAGCTCCTACAATGAGCAGTTCTTC. Translating gives CASSRSSYNEQFF.

This rearrangement joins TRBV5-5 to TRBJ1-3; 8 nucleotides align to TRBD1. The J segment lost 0 bases and the V segment lost 0 bases, leaving 2 bases of the junction unmatched. The CDR3 runs to 16 residues. From germline, CDR1 is SGHKS and CDR2 YYEKEE (reference sequence). The CDR3 region is CASSLEDRVSGNTIYF. The CDR3 bases are TGTGCCAGCAGCTTGGAGGACAGGGTCTCTGGAAACACCATATATTTT.

This clone was recorded once. The chain employs TRBV11-2 and TRBJ2-7, with D perhaps TRBD1 (6 bases). The CDR3 has 14 residues. V was clipped by 3 bases and J by 1 base, with 10 bases between them. Germline-derived CDR1 and CDR2 are SGHAT and FQNNGV. DNA of the CDR3: TGTGCCAGCAGCTTCGACAGGTTGTCCTACGAGCAGTACTTC. Translation gives CASSFDRLSYEQYF.

This sequence joins TRBV25-1 and TRBJ2-3, with D perhaps matching TRBD1 (6 bases). CDR1 is MGHDK, CDR2 SYGVNS, per germline. V shed 6 bases and J shed 0 bases, with 10 bases lying between them. There are 14 residues in the CDR3. CDR3 amino acids: CASSKDSSTDTQYF. The CDR3 DNA is TGTGCCAGCAGCAAGGACAGCAGCACAGATACGCAGTATTTT.

V usage is TRBV27 and J usage is TRBJ1-6; D is unclear. The length of the CDR3 is 15 residues. The germline gives CDR1 MNHEY, CDR2 SMNVEV (reference sequence). V was pared by 7 bases and J by 2 bases, with 12 bases between. CDR3 amino acids: CASNQRGTYNSPLHF. The CDR3 DNA follows: TGTGCCAGCAACCAGCGGGGTACCTATAATTCACCCCTCCACTTT.

The J gene is TRBJ2-1, the V gene TRBV19; TRBD1 aligns across 9 bases. The CDR3 runs 14 residues. From germline, CDR1 is LNHDA and CDR2 SQIVND (reference sequence). Trimming took 8 bases from V and 5 from J; bases not matched to a gene: 7. The DNA of the CDR3 is TGTGCCAGTCGGACAGGGGATACGAACAATGAGCAGTTCTTC. Translation: CASRTGDTNNEQFF.

This clone showed up just once. The chain has TRBV19 and TRBJ2-3; 7 nucleotides align to TRBD2. Germline CDR1 reads LNHDA; CDR2 reads SQIVND (reference sequence). J was trimmed by 7 bases and V by 7 bases; bases with no gene match: 17. The CDR3 extends over 16 amino acids. The CDR3, as DNA: TGTGCCAGTAACAAAGGGAGGGGACTGACAACCAATACGCAGTATTTT. Its protein is CASNKGRGLTTNTQYF.

This chain joins TRBV3-1 (or the pseudogene TRBV3-2) and TRBJ2-5, with TRBD2 matching over 13 bases. CDR1 LGHDT and CDR2 YNNKEL come from the germline V gene (reference sequence). J gave up 6 bases and V 4 bases, and 8 bases lay outside the gene matches. This CDR3 is built from 16 residues. CDR3 protein: CASSRRLAGGEKTQYF. The CDR3 nucleotides are TGTGCCAGCAGCCGCCGACTAGCGGGAGGTGAAAAGACCCAGTACTTC.

This clone was counted only a few times. V and J are TRBV5-1 and TRBJ2-5, with 8 bases aligning to TRBD1. Germline loops: CDR1 SGHRS, CDR2 YFSETQ. The length of the CDR3 is 15 residues. The V and J ends lost 1 base and 4 bases, in that order; junction bases with no gene match: 6. For the CDR3, the DNA is TGCGCCAGCAGCTTGAGTACAGGGGGGCCAGAGACCCAGTACTTC. As protein: CASSLSTGGPETQYF.

This chain uses TRBV4-1 with TRBJ1-3; D gene uncertain. CDR3 size: 19 residues. Between the trimmed V and J ends, which lost 1 base and 0 bases, there was a span of 19 bases. CDR1 and CDR2 from the germline V gene are MGHRA and YSYEKL. In DNA form, the CDR3 reads TGCGCCAGCAGCCAAGTTGGGAGTCTTCGCTGGAGCTCTGGAAACACCATATATTTT. This gives the protein CASSQVGSLRWSSGNTIYF.

This chain links TRBV18 with TRBJ2-1; 12 bases match TRBD2. CDR1 is KGHSH, CDR2 LQKENI, per germline. Trimming took 5 bases from V and 4 from J; bases not matched to a gene: 3. CDR3 length: 15 residues. CDR3: CASSAGLAGYNEQFF. CDR3 DNA: TGTGCCAGCTCAGCCGGACTAGCGGGATACAATGAGCAGTTCTTC.

The rearrangement uses TRBV14 and TRBJ1-6; D gene ambiguous. CDR3 length: 14 amino acids. Trimming pared 0 bases from V and 14 bases from J, leaving 14 bases between. The germline CDR1 and CDR2 sequences are SGHDN and FVKESK. CDR3 residues: CASSQDPRYKSLHF. DNA for the CDR3: TGTGCCAGCAGCCAAGATCCCAGATACAAGTCCCTCCACTTT.

The V gene is TRBV6-5, the J gene TRBJ2-7; 10 bases fit TRBD1. CDR1 is MNHEY and CDR2 is SVGAGI in the germline V gene. The CDR3 loop spans 14 amino acids. V was pared by 6 bases and J by 7 bases, with 9 bases of the junction left unmatched. CDR3 in DNA: TGTGCCAGCAGCAGGACAGGGGGGCAGGAGGAGCAGTACTTC. The encoded protein is CASSRTGGQEEQYF.

J is TRBJ1-5 and V is TRBV28; D not resolved. Trimming took 8 bases from V and 10 from J, leaving 9 bases between them. Germline V gene lookup returns CDR1 MDHEN and CDR2 SYDVKM. This CDR3 spans 10 amino acids. In DNA, the CDR3 is TGTGCCAGCGGAAACTATCCCCAGCATTTT. Residues: CASGNYPQHF.

This clone was recorded once. The chain is built from TRBV6-6 and TRBJ1-5, with 7 nucleotides matching TRBD1. Germline loops: CDR1 MNHNY, CDR2 SVGAGI (reference sequence). This CDR3 is built from 14 residues. Germline trimming cut 6 bases from V and 5 bases from J; bases unmatched to any gene: 7. The CDR3 is CASSFGTAYQPQHF. Written as DNA, the CDR3 is TGTGCCAGCAGCTTCGGGACAGCTTATCAGCCCCAGCATTTT.